The 29 T cell receptor beta chains in this list originate from one sample, sequenced in a study of blood T cell repertoires in COVID-19. Using immunoSEQ multiplex PCR, the repertoire was profiled, and TCRdb retains in-frame clones only, with some absent. In the table there are 190,000 or so clones, about 87% of which are singletons. The sequencing sample was made of peripheral blood. These receptors came from a woman in her late teens or twenties who had recovered from COVID-19.

V usage is TRBV19 and J usage is TRBJ2-3, with TRBD1 matching over 7 bases. CDR1 is LNHDA and CDR2 is SQIVND in the germline V gene (reference sequence). Germline trimming cut 9 bases from V and 0 bases from J; bases unmatched to any gene: 6. The CDR3 sequence is 14 residues long. CDR3 nucleotide sequence: TGTGCCAGCCAAGGGGGCTTTAGCACAGATACGCAGTATTTT. It specifies CASQGGFSTDTQYF. The full variable domain, with the rest looked up from reference TRBV19 and TRBJ2-3, is DGGITQSPKYLFRKEGQNVTLSCEQNLNHDAMYWYRQDPGQGLRLIYYSQIVNDFQKGDIAEGYSVSREKKESFPLTVTSAQKNPTAFYLCASQGGFSTDTQYFGPGTRLTVL.

The chain couples TRBV7-6 to TRBJ2-3; TRBD2 agrees at 8 bases. The germline V gene encodes CDR1 SGHVS and CDR2 FNYEAQ. Unmatched junction bases numbered 8, after V lost 4 bases and J lost 5 bases. The CDR3 is 15 amino acids. Here the CDR3 reads CASSSVAGLRDTQYF. DNA for the CDR3: TGTGCCAGCAGCTCAGTAGCGGGGCTGAGAGATACGCAGTATTTT.

The chain recombines TRBV14 with TRBJ2-1; D is ambiguous. This CDR3 has 13 residues. Germline CDR1 and CDR2: SGHDN and FVKESK. Deletions cut 1 base from V and 8 bases from J, with 9 bases between. CDR3 nucleotide sequence: TGTGCCAGCAGCCAAGTTGGGCCTTATGAGCAGTTCTTC. It codes for CASSQVGPYEQFF.

The rearrangement links TRBV7-6 to TRBJ2-2, with TRBD2 matching 10 bases. Germline assignment: CDR1 SGHVS and CDR2 FNYEAQ. The V gene end was trimmed by 5 bases and the J gene end by 6 bases; junction bases not matched to a gene: 6. The CDR3 consists of 15 residues. The CDR3 protein is CASSPGTSVAGELFF. For the CDR3, the DNA is TGTGCCAGCAGCCCCGGGACTAGCGTGGCCGGGGAGCTGTTTTTT.

The rearrangement uses TRBV9 and TRBJ2-7; 9 bases align to TRBD2. The CDR3 is 17 amino acids. Trimming at V came to 0 bases and at J to 3 bases, leaving 10 bases not matched to a gene. Germline V gene data show CDR1 as SGDLS and CDR2 as YYNGEE. The CDR3, as DNA: TGTGCCAGCAGCGTAGATATGAGGTGGCGGGAGGGCTACGAGCAGTACGTC. This encodes CASSVDMRWREGYEQYV.

The chain is built from TRBV7-3 and TRBJ2-7, with 9 bases fitting TRBD1. The CDR3 sequence is 15 residues long. Germline V CDR1 and CDR2: SGHTA, FQGTGA. V was clipped by 3 bases and J by 6 bases; unmatched bases: 9. This chain's CDR3 is CASSFGTGSTGEQYF. The DNA for the CDR3 is TGTGCCAGCAGCTTTGGGACAGGGAGCACGGGCGAGCAGTACTTC.

This chain connects TRBV24-1 to TRBJ1-1; D ambiguous. Germline V gene data show CDR1 as KGHDR and CDR2 as SFDVKD. The length of the CDR3 is 11 residues. V was cut by 12 bases and J by 0 bases, with 7 bases left in between. This CDR3 is CAPTVNTEAFF. As DNA, the CDR3 is TGTGCCCCAACGGTGAACACTGAAGCTTTCTTT.

The chain carries TRBV5-5 and TRBJ1-1; D gene unclear. V dropped 4 bases and J dropped 5 bases, with 15 bases sitting between them. Germline CDR1 and CDR2: SGHKS and YYEKEE (reference sequence). The CDR3 is 14 residues long. The CDR3 region has the DNA TGTGCCAGCAGCGCGGGCCCTCCAGGAACTGAAGCTTTCTTT. Translated: CASSAGPPGTEAFF.

The chain uses TRBV4-2 and TRBJ1-2; maybe TRBD1 (5 bases). CDR3 length: 14 residues. CDR1 and CDR2 (germline): LGHNA, YNFKEQ. V gave up 0 bases and J gave up 4 bases, with 9 bases separating them. In DNA form, the CDR3 reads TGTGCCAGCAGCCAAGATAGACAGTCCTATGGCTACACCTTC. It codes for CASSQDRQSYGYTF.

This clone was detected once. This chain connects TRBV7-3 to TRBJ2-2; 8 nucleotides match TRBD2. Germline V CDR1 and CDR2: SGHTA, FQGTGA. The CDR3 has 19 residues. With V trimmed by 5 bases and J by 7 bases, 21 bases remained unmatched. The CDR3 nucleotides are TGTGCCAGCAGCATCCGAAGTGGGGCGGGAGGAGGGCGCGGCGGGGAGCTGTTTTTT. As protein: CASSIRSGAGGGRGGELFF.

The rearrangement uses TRBV19 and TRBJ1-1; a possible D gene is TRBD1 (6 bases). The CDR3 is made up of 12 amino acids. The germline V gene has CDR1 LNHDA and CDR2 SQIVND (reference sequence). CDR3 region: CAAGAMNTEAFF. As DNA, the CDR3 is TGTGCGGCAGGGGCTATGAACACTGAAGCTTTCTTT.

The count of this clone is one. The chain recombines TRBV27 with TRBJ2-2, with TRBD1 as a possible D gene (6 bases). Germline CDR1 and CDR2: MNHEY and SMNVEV (reference sequence). The CDR3 runs to 16 residues. V shed 7 bases and J shed 0 bases, with 15 bases lying between them. The CDR3 loop is CASTLQGTANTGELFF. The CDR3 nucleotides are TGTGCCAGCACCCTACAGGGTACAGCGAACACCGGGGAGCTGTTTTTT.

This chain's CDR3 is CASSAGGGVQANYGYTF. CDR3 nucleotide sequence: TGTGCCAGCAGCGCGGGGGGTGGGGTCCAGGCTAACTATGGCTACACCTTC. The chain combines TRBV7-2 with TRBJ1-2; tentatively, D is TRBD1 (5 bases). This CDR3 spans 17 amino acids. V was cut by 5 bases and J by 0 bases, with 19 bases left in between. Germline CDR1 reads SGHTA; CDR2 reads FQGNSA.

The V call is TRBV4-2, the J call TRBJ2-6; 9 bases align to TRBD1. V gave up 4 bases and J gave up 1 base; unmatched junction bases: 8. This CDR3 spans 18 amino acids. CDR1 LGHNA and CDR2 YNFKEQ come from the germline V gene. CDR3 DNA sequence: TGTGCCAGCAGCCCAGAAGGACAGGGGATATCTGGGGCCAACGTCCTGACTTTC. Its protein product is CASSPEGQGISGANVLTF.

This chain connects TRBV6-1 to TRBJ2-5; a possible D gene is TRBD1 (5 bases). Germline V gene data show CDR1 as MNHNS and CDR2 as SASEGT. The V gene lost 3 bases and the J gene lost 5 bases, with 16 bases spanning the gap. CDR3 length: 15 amino acids. CDR3 in amino acids: CASSDPQGATETQYF. CDR3 DNA sequence: TGTGCCAGCAGTGACCCGCAGGGCGCTACGGAGACCCAGTACTTC.

This chain joins TRBV29-1 and TRBJ2-1, with 10 bases identical to TRBD1. The CDR3 has 14 amino acids. Germline loops: CDR1 SQVTM, CDR2 ANQGSEA. V shed 6 bases and J 7 bases; nucleotides not matched to a gene: 9. CDR3: CSVTGTGAQNEQFF. CDR3 DNA sequence: TGCAGCGTGACCGGGACAGGGGCTCAAAATGAGCAGTTCTTC.

The V gene is TRBV10-1, the J gene TRBJ2-7, with 12 nucleotides matching TRBD1. The CDR3 covers 16 residues. Germline CDR1 WNHNN, CDR2 SYGVQD (reference sequence). J lost 4 bases, V lost 9 bases, and 13 bases had no gene match. In DNA, the CDR3 is TGCGCCAGTCCCGAGGGGGACAGGGGGCAGGAGTACGAGCAGTACTTC. This sequence encodes CASPEGDRGQEYEQYF.

The sample holds a few counts of this clone. J is TRBJ1-2 and V is TRBV5-4; TRBD1 might be the D (5 bases). CDR1 and CDR2 (germline): SGHNT, YYREEE (reference sequence). V shed 5 bases and J shed 1 base, with 9 bases lying between them. This CDR3 is 13 amino acids long. CDR3 amino acids: CASSAGHNYGYTF. CDR3 coding DNA: TGTGCCAGCAGTGCAGGACATAACTATGGCTACACCTTC.

The chain couples TRBV5-1 to TRBJ1-6; D may be TRBD1 (5 bases). Germline CDR1 and CDR2: SGHRS and YFSETQ. The CDR3 runs 14 residues. V was cut by 4 bases and J by 2 bases, with 7 bases left in between. As DNA, the CDR3 is TGCGCCAGCAGCGGGGGGGCCTATAATTCACCCCTCCACTTT. It specifies CASSGGAYNSPLHF.

Only a few counts were recorded for this clone. The chain combines TRBV19 with TRBJ1-1; 8 positions match TRBD1. The CDR3 runs to 15 residues. V gave up 5 bases and J gave up 0 bases; unmatched junction bases: 5. The germline CDR1 and CDR2 sequences are LNHDA and SQIVND (reference sequence). CDR3 in amino acids: CASSPRQGLNTEAFF. CDR3 sequence (DNA): TGTGCCAGTAGTCCCCGACAGGGGTTGAACACTGAAGCTTTCTTT.

The V and J genes are TRBV9 and TRBJ1-2; 8 bases fit TRBD1. Looked up from germline, CDR1 is SGDLS and CDR2 is YYNGEE. Unmatched junction bases numbered 9, after V lost 6 bases and J lost 2 bases. There are 15 residues in the CDR3. The CDR3 loop is CASTISGGANYGYTF. The CDR3 bases are TGTGCCAGCACCATATCAGGGGGCGCCAACTATGGCTACACCTTC.

This clone was recorded a few times. This rearrangement joins TRBV6-1 to TRBJ1-5; TRBD1 aligns across 11 bases. The germline V gene encodes CDR1 MNHNS and CDR2 SASEGT. Trimming at V came to 5 bases and at J to 6 bases, leaving 3 bases not matched to a gene. The length of the CDR3 is 14 residues. CDR3 sequence (DNA): TGTGCCAGCAGTTGGACAGGGGGCCCTCAGCCCCAGCATTTT. It specifies CASSWTGGPQPQHF.

The chain employs TRBV2 and TRBJ2-5, with 10 nucleotides matching TRBD2. This CDR3 comprises 17 residues. The V gene end was trimmed by 3 bases and the J gene end by 1 base; junction bases not matched to a gene: 8. Germline assignment: CDR1 SNHLY and CDR2 FYNNEI. CDR3 DNA: TGTGCCAGCAGTGAGGCGGAGCTAGCGGGGGTCCAAGAGACCCAGTACTTC. Translated, it gives CASSEAELAGVQETQYF.

This chain joins TRBV11-2 and TRBJ1-3; no clear D. This CDR3 is 14 amino acids long. Germline CDR1 SGHAT, CDR2 FQNNGV. V gave up 6 bases and J gave up 1 base, with 10 bases separating them. CDR3 coding DNA: TGTGCCAGCAGTTTGGAGTCGTCTGGAAACACCATATATTTT. Translating gives CASSLESSGNTIYF.

V usage is TRBV15 and J usage is TRBJ2-7; 15 nucleotides line up with TRBD2. The V gene's germline CDR1 is LNHNV and CDR2 YYDKDF (reference sequence). The CDR3 covers 18 residues. J gave up 4 bases and V 3 bases, and 10 bases lay outside the gene matches. DNA for the CDR3: TGTGCCACCAGCAGTGTGACCGGGACTAGCGGGGGGCAGTACGAGCAGTACTTC. As protein: CATSSVTGTSGGQYEQYF.

The chain combines TRBV7-6 with TRBJ2-3; 12 bases agree with TRBD2. Losses at the gene ends were 2 bases for V and 5 bases for J; bases not matched to a gene: 5. The germline gives CDR1 SGHVS, CDR2 FNYEAQ. The CDR3 has 16 amino acids. Written as DNA, the CDR3 is TGTGCCAGCAGCTTAATCGCGGGACTAGCGGGAGATACGCAGTATTTT. Its translation is CASSLIAGLAGDTQYF.

In its sample, this clone was seen a few times. This chain connects TRBV7-8 to TRBJ1-3; TRBD1 is a possible D gene (5 bases). CDR3 size: 15 residues. Trimming left V 1 base short and J 3 bases short, with 10 bases between. In germline, CDR1 is SGHVS, CDR2 FQNEAQ. The DNA for the CDR3 is TGTGCCAGCAGCTTAGATCTGGGGGGTGGAAACACCATATATTTT. This translates into CASSLDLGGGNTIYF.

This clone was counted between two and nine times. The chain combines TRBV5-1 with TRBJ2-1, with 9 bases lining up with TRBD1. Germline V gives CDR1 SGHRS, CDR2 YFSETQ. CDR3 length: 14 amino acids. The J segment lost 4 bases and the V segment lost 7 bases, leaving 6 bases of the junction unmatched. The CDR3 reads CASYDRGVYNEQFF. The CDR3 nucleotides are TGCGCCAGCTACGACAGGGGGGTTTACAATGAGCAGTTCTTC. Looking up the rest from reference TRBV5-1 and TRBJ2-1 gives the full variable domain: KAGVTQTPRYLIKTRGQQVTLSCSPISGHRSVSWYQQTPGQGLQFLFEYFSETQRNKGNFPGRFSGRQFSNSRSEMNVSTLELGDSALYLCASYDRGVYNEQFFGPGTRLTVL.

V gene TRBV6-4 combines with J gene TRBJ2-1; 13 bases map to TRBD2. V dropped 10 bases and J dropped 9; count of bases not matched to a gene: 12. Germline CDR1 MRHNA, CDR2 SNTAGT. The CDR3 has 15 amino acids. CDR3 loop: CATRRLAGGRVEQFF. CDR3 DNA: TGTGCCACCCGGAGACTAGCGGGGGGCCGCGTTGAGCAGTTCTTC.